The 5 T cell receptor beta chains below come from one sample, sequenced in a study of T cell clonality in common variable immunodeficiency. The data were produced by immunoSEQ multiplex PCR, yet TCRdb's version contains in-frame clones alone and is incomplete. This repertoire holds around 60,000 clones, and none appear only once. Material for sequencing was peripheral blood mononuclear cells. All receptors derive from a person between 18 and 75 years old in good health.

This clone has ten or more counts. The CDR3 end lies 3 residues beyond the end of the read and is filled in from the germline J gene. The chain carries TRBV2 and TRBJ1-2; no clear D. Germline CDR1 SNHLY, CDR2 FYNNEI. Trimming stripped 10 bases from V and 3 bases from J, with 24 bases between. This CDR3 comprises 16 residues. The sequenced part of the CDR3 DNA is TGTGCCACCCAACCCCTAGAAGCCAGAGCGGACTATGGC. As protein: CATQPLEARADYG. The CDR3 reads in full as CATQPLEARADYGYTF. Supplemented by reference TRBV2 and TRBJ1-2, the full variable domain reads EPEVTQTPSHQVTQMGQEVILRCVPISNHLYFYWYRQILGQKVEFLVSFYNNEISEKSEIFDDQFSVERPDGSNFTLKIRSTKLEDSAMYFCATQPLEARADYGYTFGSGTRLTVV.

This clone was observed many times. The sequence runs out 3 residues before the end of the CDR3; the remainder is reconstructed from the germline J gene. The chain joins TRBV12-3 or TRBV12-4 to TRBJ2-4, with a possible D match to TRBD1 (6 bases). The V end lost 5 bases, the J end lost 4 bases, and 18 bases lay between the germline ends. The CDR3 length is 16 residues. CDR3 bases read: TGTGCCAGCAGTCTCGAGGGTGGGGGCTTGAAAAACATT. Its translation is CASSLEGGGLKNI. The entire CDR3 protein reads CASSLEGGGLKNIQYF.

The sample holds many counts of this clone. The read terminates 3 residues before the CDR3 end, so the remaining end is supplied by the germline J gene. The rearrangement links TRBV19 to TRBJ1-2, with D possibly being TRBD1 (6 bases). The CDR3 length is 14 residues. Germline CDR1 reads LNHDA; CDR2 reads SQIVND (reference sequence). V was clipped by 3 bases and J by 4 bases, with 12 bases between them. The CDR3 bases that were read are TGTGCCAGTAGTATGGCGACAGGAGGCTATGGC. It specifies CASSMATGGYG. The full CDR3 reads CASSMATGGYGYTF.

This clone has at least ten counts. The read comes to an end 3 residues before the CDR3 does, leaving the germline J gene to fill in the end. The chain links TRBV5-6 to TRBJ2-2; 8 bases match TRBD1. In germline, CDR1 is SGHDT, CDR2 YYEEEE. Trimming cost V 2 bases and J 1 base; bases outside gene matches: 1. The CDR3 extends over 15 amino acids. CDR3 bases read: TGTGCCAGCAGCTTAGGACAGGGGAACACCGGGGAG. Translation gives CASSLGQGNTGE. The CDR3 in full is CASSLGQGNTGELFF.

Many counts were recorded for this clone. The read ends 3 residues shy of where the CDR3 ends; the end is completed using the germline J gene. The chain is built from TRBV6-2 or TRBV6-3 and TRBJ1-2; 11 bases align to TRBD1. The germline CDR1 and CDR2 sequences are MNHEY and SVGEGT. The CDR3 loop spans 13 amino acids. The CDR3 sequence is CASSPGTGGGYTF. The sequenced part of the CDR3 DNA is TGTGCCAGCAGCCCGGGGACAGGGGGAGGC.